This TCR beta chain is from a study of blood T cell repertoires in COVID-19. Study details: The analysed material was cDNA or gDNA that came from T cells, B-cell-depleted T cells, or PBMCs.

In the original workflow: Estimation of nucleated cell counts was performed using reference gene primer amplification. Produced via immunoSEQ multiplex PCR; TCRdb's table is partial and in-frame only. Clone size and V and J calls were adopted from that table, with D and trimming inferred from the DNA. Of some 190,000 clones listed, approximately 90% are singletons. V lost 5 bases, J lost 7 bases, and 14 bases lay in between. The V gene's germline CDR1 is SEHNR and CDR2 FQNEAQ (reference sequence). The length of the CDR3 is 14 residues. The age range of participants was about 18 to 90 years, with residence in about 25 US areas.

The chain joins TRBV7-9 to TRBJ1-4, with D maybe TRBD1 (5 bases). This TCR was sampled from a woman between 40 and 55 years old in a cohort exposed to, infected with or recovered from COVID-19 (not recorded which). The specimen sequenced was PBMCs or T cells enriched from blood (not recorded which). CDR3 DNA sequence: TGTGCCAGCAGCCAGACGGGGGGGAGTGAAAAACTGTTTTTT. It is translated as CASSQTGGSEKLFF.